These 26 T cell receptor beta chains came from one sample sequenced in a study of identical twins (dated by TCRdb to 2016 to 2018). Library method: 5' RACE. Sequencing relied on an Illumina HiSeq 2000. TCRdb trimmed public reads at Q25 via fastp, called clones via MiXCR and kept in-frame beta chains. Rows with one shared CDR3 protein collapse into an entry with the most common genes and DNA. This sample comprises around 1.7 million distinct CDR3 sequences, roughly a third of them detected only once. The ten largest clones add up to roughly 0.3% of the sample. Sequencing was carried out using cord blood. The receptor source for this set is a newborn girl in good health.

The V gene is TRBV27, the J gene TRBJ1-5; 8 nucleotides align to TRBD1. Germline CDR1 MNHEY, CDR2 SMNVEV (reference sequence). V dropped 0 bases and J dropped 4; count of bases not matched to a gene: 5. This CDR3 has 16 amino acids. In DNA form, the CDR3 reads TGTGCCAGCAGTTTATCCCACAGGGGGGAGAATCAGCCCCAGCATTTT. Its protein is CASSLSHRGENQPQHF.

This clonotype was picked up a small number of times. The chain joins TRBV3-1 to TRBJ2-1, with TRBD2 as a possible D gene (6 bases). The CDR3 is 17 residues long. CDR1 is LGHDT, CDR2 YNNKEL, per germline (reference sequence). V dropped 3 bases and J dropped 0 bases, with 15 bases sitting between them. The CDR3 DNA is TGTGCCAGCAGCCATCGGGCGAAGGGACTCTCCTACAATGAGCAGTTCTTC. Translation: CASSHRAKGLSYNEQFF.

The gene calls are TRBV7-2 and TRBJ2-4; TRBD2 agrees at 9 bases. V lost 1 base, J lost 13 bases, and 11 bases stayed unmatched. The CDR3 totals 15 residues. Looked up from germline, CDR1 is SGHTA and CDR2 is FQGNSA. The CDR3 DNA reads as TGTGCCAGCAGCTTAGAGACTAGCGGCCCTAGAAAGCAGTACTTC. It encodes CASSLETSGPRKQYF. Together with reference TRBV7-2 and TRBJ2-4, the CDR3 gives the full variable domain: GAGVSQSPSNKVTEKGKDVELRCDPISGHTALYWYRQSLGQGLEFLIYFQGNSAPDKSGLPSDRFSAERTGGSVSTLTIQRTQQEDSAVYLCASSLETSGPRKQYFGAGTRLSVL.

About this clonotype: Compared with germline, one end of the junction differs, possibly owing to a read error. J is TRBJ1-6 and V is TRBV5-5, with TRBD1 as a possible D gene (6 bases). Germline CDR1 reads SGHKS; CDR2 reads YYEKEE (reference sequence). The CDR3 is made up of 14 amino acids. This CDR3 is CASSLEGEGTPPHF. For the CDR3, the DNA is TGTGCCAGCAGCTTGGAAGGGGAAGGGACACCCCCCCACTTT.

The chain employs TRBV5-5 and TRBJ2-6; 7 bases map to TRBD1. The ends lost 0 bases at V and 0 bases at J; junction bases unmatched: 6. The CDR3 covers 18 residues. Germline assignment: CDR1 SGHKS and CDR2 YYEKEE (reference sequence). In DNA form, the CDR3 reads TGTGCCAGCAGCTTGGGCAGGACAGGCCTCTCTGGGGCCAACGTCCTGACTTTC. It encodes CASSLGRTGLSGANVLTF.

This clonotype has just a few counts. This chain joins TRBV10-3 and TRBJ2-5; 11 bases match TRBD1. Gene TRBJ2-7 matches the end of the DNA better, so the J call may be wrong. The germline CDR1 and CDR2 sequences are ENHRY and SYGVKD. This CDR3 is 15 amino acids long. The CDR3 loop is CAISEVGQGAYEQYF. The CDR3 DNA reads TGTGCCATCAGTGAGGTCGGACAGGGGGCGTACGAGCAGTACTTC.

This clonotype was seen a handful of times. The chain employs TRBV20-1 and TRBJ1-1; no definite D call. CDR3 length: 13 amino acids. The germline V gene encodes CDR1 DFQATT and CDR2 SNEGSKA (reference sequence). V lost 0 bases and J 7 bases, leaving 12 bases between the germline ends. The CDR3 DNA follows: TGCAGTGCTAGAGATGGCGGAGCGAATGAAGCTTTCTTT. Its protein is CSARDGGANEAFF.

The chain joins TRBV20-1 to TRBJ2-1; 8 bases line up with TRBD2. The end of the DNA fits TRBJ2-7 better, so the J call may be wrong. CDR1 is DFQATT and CDR2 is SNEGSKA in the germline V gene (reference sequence). The CDR3 runs to 14 residues. The CDR3 sequence: CSARGLGDYNEQYF. As DNA, the CDR3 is TGCAGTGCTAGGGGACTAGGGGACTACAATGAGCAGTACTTC.

The V gene is TRBV13, the J gene TRBJ2-1; TRBD1 matches 10 bases. The junction had 9 bases not matched to a gene; V was cut back by 4 bases and J by 6 bases. The CDR3 covers 16 residues. Germline V gene sequence: CDR1 PRHDT, CDR2 FYEKMQ (reference sequence). The CDR3 DNA is TGTGCCAGCAGCTCTAGCGTTGGGACAGGGGCCAATGAGCAGTTCTTC. Its protein product is CASSSSVGTGANEQFF.

This clonotype came up a few times. The gene calls are TRBV5-1 and TRBJ2-3; 11 nucleotides match TRBD2. CDR3 length: 14 residues. Germline assignment: CDR1 SGHRS and CDR2 YFSETQ. V was clipped by 4 bases and J by 8 bases; unmatched bases: 6. CDR3: CASSLLAGETTQYF. CDR3 nucleotide sequence: TGCGCCAGCAGCCTACTAGCGGGAGAGACTACGCAGTATTTT. Drawing the rest from reference TRBV5-1 and TRBJ2-3, the complete variable domain is KAGVTQTPRYLIKTRGQQVTLSCSPISGHRSVSWYQQTPGQGLQFLFEYFSETQRNKGNFPGRFSGRQFSNSRSEMNVSTLELGDSALYLCASSLLAGETTQYFGPGTRLTVL.

Only one count was recorded for this clonotype. J is TRBJ2-4 and V is TRBV3-1; 8 bases are a match to TRBD2. V shed 0 bases and J 3 bases; nucleotides not matched to a gene: 4. The length of the CDR3 is 16 residues. Germline CDR1 reads LGHDT; CDR2 reads YNNKEL (reference sequence). CDR3 nucleotide sequence: TGTGCCAGCAGCCAAGATCGCGGGGGGATCAAAAACATTCAGTACTTC. As protein: CASSQDRGGIKNIQYF.

The V and J genes are TRBV7-9 and TRBJ2-2; D uncertain. V lost 5 bases and J 0 bases, leaving 13 bases between the germline ends. Germline V gene sequence: CDR1 SEHNR, CDR2 FQNEAQ (reference sequence). CDR3 length: 16 residues. The CDR3 spells CASSPISRSNTGELFF. The CDR3 DNA reads as TGTGCCAGCAGCCCCATTTCGCGGTCGAACACCGGGGAGCTGTTTTTT.

This clonotype has just a few counts. DNA for the CDR3: TGTGCCAGCAGTGCCCTGACAGGGCCCCAAGAGACCCAGTACTTC. Translation: CASSALTGPQETQYF. This rearrangement joins TRBV6-1 to TRBJ2-5; 7 bases agree with TRBD1. V shed 4 bases, J shed 1 base, and the junction held 6 bases outside the gene matches. This CDR3 spans 15 amino acids. The germline V gene encodes CDR1 MNHNS and CDR2 SASEGT.

V usage is TRBV20-1 and J usage is TRBJ2-3; possible D gene TRBD1, 5 bases. CDR1 and CDR2 from the germline V gene are DFQATT and SNEGSKA (reference sequence). Trimming took 3 bases from V and 4 from J, leaving 11 bases between them. There are 13 residues in the CDR3. Here the CDR3 DNA reads TGCAGTGCTAGTTTGGGGCCTTCAGATACGCAGTATTTT. Its protein product is CSASLGPSDTQYF.

The chain joins TRBV4-1 to TRBJ1-2, with D possibly TRBD1 on 5 matching bases. V was shortened by 1 base and J by 4 bases, with 10 bases between the two germline ends. Germline V gene lookup returns CDR1 MGHRA and CDR2 YSYEKL. CDR3 length: 14 amino acids. The CDR3 DNA reads as TGCGCCAGCAGCCAAGGACGGACACCCTATGGCTACACCTTC. Its translation: CASSQGRTPYGYTF.

This clonotype was counted only a few times. The chain carries TRBV7-2 and TRBJ2-5; D is unresolved. The germline gives CDR1 SGHTA, CDR2 FQGNSA. The length of the CDR3 is 13 residues. V gave up 1 base and J gave up 11 bases, with 14 bases separating them. The CDR3 region is CASSLDFGSEQYF. Here the CDR3 DNA reads TGTGCCAGCAGCTTAGACTTTGGATCTGAGCAGTACTTC.

The table lists this clonotype with a count of one. This chain joins TRBV7-9 and TRBJ1-1; D may be TRBD1 (5 bases). CDR3 length: 13 amino acids. Germline V gene sequence: CDR1 SEHNR, CDR2 FQNEAQ (reference sequence). The CDR3 region is CALARGLDTEAFF. The CDR3 bases are TGTGCTTTAGCCCGGGGGTTGGACACTGAAGCTTTCTTT.

The chain joins TRBV10-3 to TRBJ1-2; a weak D match, TRBD1 (5 bases). The length of the CDR3 is 13 residues. The germline V gene encodes CDR1 ENHRY and CDR2 SYGVKD. V was shortened by 8 bases and J by 7 bases, with 17 bases between the two germline ends. CDR3 loop: CAIQATGGAGYTF. In DNA form, the CDR3 reads TGTGCCATCCAAGCCACCGGGGGAGCTGGCTACACCTTC.

This clonotype has only a few counts. The chain is built from TRBV6-1 and TRBJ2-3, with TRBD2 matching over 7 bases. CDR1 and CDR2 from the germline V gene are MNHNS and SASEGT. The V gene end was trimmed by 2 bases and the J gene end by 2 bases; junction bases not matched to a gene: 4. The CDR3 consists of 15 residues. CDR3 DNA sequence: TGTGCCAGCAGTGAACAGCGGGGAACCACAGATACGCAGTATTTT. Translating gives CASSEQRGTTDTQYF.

This clonotype was seen a handful of times. The chain has TRBV18 and TRBJ2-3, with D perhaps being TRBD1 or TRBD2 (6 bases each). V gave up 3 bases and J gave up 0 bases, with 13 bases separating them. Germline V gene lookup returns CDR1 KGHSH and CDR2 LQKENI. CDR3 length equals 16 residues. The CDR3 DNA follows: TGTGCCAGCTCACCGGAGGGGGAACCTAGCACAGATACGCAGTATTTT. It specifies CASSPEGEPSTDTQYF. Combining the CDR3 with reference TRBV18 and TRBJ2-3 gives the whole variable domain NAGVMQNPRHLVRRRGQEARLRCSPMKGHSHVYWYRQLPEEGLKFMVYLQKENIIDESGMPKERFSAEFPKEGPSILRIQQVVRGDSAAYFCASSPEGEPSTDTQYFGPGTRLTVL.

This clonotype was picked up a small number of times. This chain uses TRBV5-1 with TRBJ1-5, with a tentative D call TRBD1 (6 bases). V was shortened by 0 bases and J by 4 bases, with 8 bases between the two germline ends. From germline, CDR1 is SGHRS and CDR2 YFSETQ. The CDR3 totals 14 residues. The CDR3 nucleotides read TGCGCCAGCAGCTTGGGGGACAAAAATCAGCCCCAGCATTTT. The encoded protein is CASSLGDKNQPQHF. Variable domain in full (rest from reference TRBV5-1 and TRBJ1-5): KAGVTQTPRYLIKTRGQQVTLSCSPISGHRSVSWYQQTPGQGLQFLFEYFSETQRNKGNFPGRFSGRQFSNSRSEMNVSTLELGDSALYLCASSLGDKNQPQHFGDGTRLSIL.

Ten or more counts support this clonotype. The V call is TRBV21-1, the J call TRBJ1-2; TRBD1 is the table's D call, not checked against the DNA. TRBV21-1 is shown as a pseudogene. The CDR3 spans 13 residues. The CDR3 reads CASSIGPCYGYTF. The CDR3 nucleotides are TGTGCCAGCAGCATAGGTCCCTGCTATGGCTACACCTTC.

This clonotype has ten or more counts. The rearrangement uses TRBV12-3 or TRBV12-4 and TRBJ1-2; a weak D match, TRBD1 (5 bases). The CDR3 length is 12 residues. Deletions cut 0 bases from V and 7 bases from J, with 6 bases between. This CDR3 is CASSLARGGYTF. The CDR3 DNA sequence: TGTGCCAGCAGTTTAGCGAGGGGTGGCTACACCTTC.

The chain carries TRBV19 and TRBJ1-5, with TRBD1 matching over 7 bases. Germline V CDR1 and CDR2: LNHDA, SQIVND (reference sequence). This CDR3 contains 16 residues. The V gene end was trimmed by 5 bases and the J gene end by 2 bases; junction bases not matched to a gene: 9. In DNA form, the CDR3 reads TGTGCCAGTAGTCCAATACGACAGGGAGGCAATCAGCCCCAGCATTTT. Translated: CASSPIRQGGNQPQHF.

V usage is TRBV7-6 and J usage is TRBJ1-1, with 8 nucleotides matching TRBD1. V was clipped by 0 bases and J by 7 bases; unmatched bases: 4. The CDR3 has 14 residues. The V gene's germline CDR1 is SGHVS and CDR2 FNYEAQ. The CDR3 coding sequence is TGTGCCAGCAGCTTAGCGACAGGGGAGGGTGAAGCTTTCTTT. Translating it yields CASSLATGEGEAFF.

V usage is TRBV4-1 and J usage is TRBJ1-4; D unresolved. The CDR3 is made up of 16 amino acids. Germline V gene sequence: CDR1 MGHRA, CDR2 YSYEKL. V gave up 4 bases and J gave up 0 bases, with 12 bases separating them. As DNA, the CDR3 is TGCGCCAGCAGCCCTCCACAAGCAGCAACTAATGAAAAACTGTTTTTT. Translating gives CASSPPQAATNEKLFF.